The T cell receptor beta chain described here comes from a study of human T cells and chemical hapten exposure. Across the whole study: On around 2 cm by around 2 cm of upper inner arm skin, sensitization was performed with 2% DPC. Small discrepancies in pooled library volume mainly accounted for the varying TCR yields per sample.

This clonotype was seen many times. Unique molecular identifiers were linked by the library to individual cDNA molecules. TCRdb independently ran MiXCR on the RACE reads; one entry per CDR3 protein. Among over 70,000 distinct CDR3 sequences listed, approximately 10% were seen once. From germline, CDR1 is SQVTM and CDR2 ANQGSEA. Trimming left V 4 bases short and J 5 bases short, with 9 bases between. The CDR3 extends over 12 amino acids. Time point: patch test 3, about 24 weeks after DPC sensitization. Described treatment: therapeutic diphenylcyclopropenone sensitization with weekly scalp DPC. The TCR comes from a woman aged 25 to 45 with alopecia areata. Some clones in this sample may be carry-over from other donors' samples. The rearrangement links TRBV29-1 to TRBJ1-5; D might be TRBD1 (5 bases). The source was whole blood, collected in connection with sensitization to the hapten diphenylcyclopropenone (DPC). The CDR3 loop is CSVADSHQPQHF. In DNA, the CDR3 is TGCAGCGTTGCTGACAGCCATCAGCCCCAGCATTTT.